This T cell receptor (beta chain) was identified during a study of T cells in Graves' hyperthyroidism and ophthalmopathy. Notes on the study in general: Blood also held most thyroid clonotypes expanded beyond 0.001. Through a model of 13 V-J features, ophthalmopathy was separated from stable hyperthyroidism.

This clonotype was detected many times. Its specificity is not known. Germline CDR1 MNHNS, CDR2 SASEGT. V was shortened by 5 bases and J by 4 bases, with 17 bases between the two germline ends. This CDR3 is 15 amino acids long. The CDR3 regions of TCR beta were amplified from RNA transcripts. In the first-round RT-PCR of the TCR CDR3, the HTBI primer set was used. TCRdb re-called the multiplex PCR reads through MiXCR, storing one row per CDR3 protein. The sample lists approximately 620,000 distinct CDR3 sequences, roughly 15% occurring once. A NOSPECS grade of at least 4, a Clinical Activity Score of at least 3 and duration under 3 months were recorded in ophthalmopathy patients. Roughly 10 ml of fresh peripheral blood supplied the PBMCs.

This chain joins TRBV6-1 and TRBJ1-2; D may be TRBD1 (6 bases). Sequenced sample: blood. The receptor's source is a woman between 40 and 50 years old with Graves' ophthalmopathy. This CDR3 is CASSYGRGGGYGYTF. DNA of the CDR3: TGTGCCAGCAGTTACGGGCGCGGGGGCGGCTATGGCTACACCTTC.